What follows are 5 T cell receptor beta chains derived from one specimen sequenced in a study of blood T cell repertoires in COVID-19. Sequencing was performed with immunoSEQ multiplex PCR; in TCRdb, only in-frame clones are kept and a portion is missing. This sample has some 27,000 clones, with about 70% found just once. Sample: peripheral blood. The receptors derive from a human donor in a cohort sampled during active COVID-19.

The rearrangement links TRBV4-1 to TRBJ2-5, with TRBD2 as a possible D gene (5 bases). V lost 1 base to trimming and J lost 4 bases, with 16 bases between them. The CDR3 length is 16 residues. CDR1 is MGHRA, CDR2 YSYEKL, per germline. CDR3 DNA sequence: TGCGCCAGCAGCCAAGCGTCCCCTAAAGGGAGAGAGACCCAGTACTTC. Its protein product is CASSQASPKGRETQYF.

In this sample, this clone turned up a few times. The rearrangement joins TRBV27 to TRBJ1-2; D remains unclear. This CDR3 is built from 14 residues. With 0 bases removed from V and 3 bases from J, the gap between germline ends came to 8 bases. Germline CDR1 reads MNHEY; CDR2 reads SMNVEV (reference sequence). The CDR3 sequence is CASSLSFGHYGYTF. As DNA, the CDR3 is TGTGCCAGCAGTTTATCCTTCGGTCACTATGGCTACACCTTC.

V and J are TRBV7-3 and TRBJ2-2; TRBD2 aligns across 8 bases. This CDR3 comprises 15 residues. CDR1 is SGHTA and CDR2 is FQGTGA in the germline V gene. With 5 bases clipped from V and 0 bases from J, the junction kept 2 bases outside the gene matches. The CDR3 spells CASSATSANTGELFF. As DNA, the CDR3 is TGTGCCAGCAGCGCGACTAGCGCGAACACCGGGGAGCTGTTTTTT.

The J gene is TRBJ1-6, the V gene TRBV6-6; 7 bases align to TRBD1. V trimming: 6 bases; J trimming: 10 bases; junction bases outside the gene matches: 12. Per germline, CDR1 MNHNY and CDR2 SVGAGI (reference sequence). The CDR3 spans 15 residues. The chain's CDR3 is CASRRSTGFGSPLHF. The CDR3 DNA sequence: TGTGCCAGCAGGCGATCGACAGGGTTCGGATCACCCCTCCACTTT.

The CDR3 loop is CARDGGNTEAFF. CDR3 sequence (DNA): TGTGCCAGAGATGGAGGGAACACTGAAGCTTTCTTT. This chain links TRBV19 with TRBJ1-1; D ambiguous. The germline V and J ends were trimmed by 9 bases and 1 base, with 9 bases remaining between them. This CDR3 is 12 amino acids long. The germline gives CDR1 LNHDA, CDR2 SQIVND (reference sequence).